Below, 2 T cell receptor beta chains from the same sample are listed, as sequenced in a study of human T cells and chemical hapten exposure. Time point described: patch test 1, 2 weeks after DPC sensitization. Treatment: therapeutic diphenylcyclopropenone sensitization with weekly scalp DPC. MiXCR, applied by TCRdb to the RACE reads, yields one record per CDR3 protein. The sample has 65,000 to 95,000 distinct CDR3 sequences; 12% are singletons. The input for sequencing was whole blood, taken in connection with sensitization to the hapten diphenylcyclopropenone (DPC). Receptors originate from a woman aged 60-75 years with alopecia areata. Some clones in this sample may be carry-over from other donors' samples.

This clonotype came up many times. The V gene is TRBV18, the J gene TRBJ1-4; TRBD1 is a possible D gene (5 bases). V dropped 3 bases and J dropped 3 bases, with 11 bases sitting between them. The CDR3 is made up of 15 amino acids. Germline V gives CDR1 KGHSH, CDR2 LQKENI. CDR3 bases: TGTGCCAGCTCACCGAGTCCGACAGCTAATGAAAAACTGTTTTTT. It codes for CASSPSPTANEKLFF.

The chain carries TRBV18 and TRBJ1-1, with 7 bases matching TRBD1. Germline CDR1 KGHSH, CDR2 LQKENI. The CDR3 runs to 14 residues. With 5 bases clipped from V and 0 bases from J, the junction kept 3 bases outside the gene matches. Written as DNA, the CDR3 is TGTGCCAGCTCATGGGACAGCATGAACACTGAAGCTTTCTTT. This codes for CASSWDSMNTEAFF.